Presented here are 23 T cell receptor beta chains from one specimen sequenced in a study of blood T cell repertoires in COVID-19. Generated by immunoSEQ multiplex PCR, the TCRdb table keeps only in-frame clones and is missing some. The top ten hold about 9.2% of the sample, which has about 43,000 clones, approximately 86% seen once. Material for sequencing was peripheral blood. The receptors come from a woman over 75 with active COVID-19.

The V call is TRBV6-6, the J call TRBJ2-1; 8 bases align to TRBD2. The CDR3 covers 15 residues. Germline lookup yields CDR1 MNHNY and CDR2 SVGAGI (reference sequence). With V trimmed by 6 bases and J by 4 bases, 8 bases remained unmatched. CDR3 DNA: TGTGCCAGCAGAGAACCCGGGACTAGTTACAATGAGCAGTTCTTC. Encoded protein: CASREPGTSYNEQFF.

The genes are TRBV7-9 and TRBJ2-2; D gene ambiguous. CDR1 and CDR2 from the germline V gene are SEHNR and FQNEAQ (reference sequence). The V and J ends lost 8 bases and 2 bases respectively, with 12 bases between them. CDR3 length: 14 residues. The CDR3 nucleotides read TGTGCCAGCTGCACAAACCCTAACACCGGGGAGCTGTTTTTT. This codes for CASCTNPNTGELFF.

The V call is TRBV3-1 (or the pseudogene TRBV3-2), the J call TRBJ1-2; no definite D call. CDR3 length: 13 residues. V lost 1 base and J lost 4, with 7 bases in between. Germline lookup yields CDR1 LGHDT and CDR2 YNNKEL (reference sequence). The CDR3 sequence is CASSQVVSYGYTF. The CDR3 DNA sequence: TGTGCCAGCAGCCAAGTGGTCAGCTATGGCTACACCTTC.

V and J are TRBV30 and TRBJ1-5; 8 bases fit TRBD1. There are 15 residues in the CDR3. After removal of 1 base from V and 4 bases from J, the junction contained 6 bases not matched to a gene. The germline V gene encodes CDR1 GTSNPN and CDR2 SVGIG (reference sequence). CDR3 DNA: TGTGCCTGGAGTGCTTTGACAGGGGCAAATCAGCCCCAGCATTTT. Translated: CAWSALTGANQPQHF. The full variable domain, its missing parts supplied by reference TRBV30 and TRBJ1-5, is SQTIHQWPATLVQPVGSPLSLECTVEGTSNPNLYWYRQAAGRGLQLLFYSVGIGQISSEVPQNLSASRPQDRQFILSSKKLLLSDSGFYLCAWSALTGANQPQHFGDGTRLSIL.

A single count supports this clone. The chain couples TRBV6-5 to TRBJ2-7, with TRBD1 identical over 8 bases. Germline V lookup: CDR1 MNHEY, CDR2 SVGAGI. The CDR3 runs 16 residues. V shed 4 bases, J shed 1 base, and the junction held 9 bases outside the gene matches. CDR3 region: CASSSPRTGTSYEQYF. CDR3 DNA: TGTGCCAGCAGTTCGCCCCGGACAGGGACATCCTACGAGCAGTACTTC.

V usage is TRBV12-3 or TRBV12-4 and J usage is TRBJ1-2; possibly TRBD1 for D (5 bases). Deletions cut 1 base from V and 4 bases from J, with 7 bases between. This CDR3 has 13 residues. This CDR3 reads CASSLGQGYGYTF. The CDR3 DNA follows: TGTGCCAGCAGTTTAGGGCAGGGCTATGGCTACACCTTC.

This chain connects TRBV6-2 or TRBV6-3 to TRBJ2-1; TRBD2 agrees at 8 bases. Trimming at V came to 6 bases and at J to 0 bases, leaving 4 bases not matched to a gene. Germline V lookup: CDR1 MNHEY, CDR2 SVGEGT. The CDR3 sequence is 15 residues long. Here the CDR3 DNA reads TGTGCCAGCAGCAAGCGGGGGAACTCCTACAATGAGCAGTTCTTC. Protein sequence: CASSKRGNSYNEQFF.

This chain connects TRBV11-2 to TRBJ1-1; a possible D gene is TRBD1 (6 bases). V lost 8 bases and J 5 bases, leaving 15 bases between the germline ends. The CDR3 contains 13 residues. The germline gives CDR1 SGHAT, CDR2 FQNNGV. CDR3 region: CASALGGRTEAFF. CDR3 nucleotide sequence: TGTGCCAGCGCACTGGGGGGGCGAACTGAAGCTTTCTTT.

CDR3 sequence (DNA): TGTGCCAGCGGACCGGGACAGGGAGCCATATATTTT. Translated, it gives CASGPGQGAIYF. V is TRBV28 and J is TRBJ1-3, with 9 bases aligning to TRBD1. The V gene end was trimmed by 8 bases and the J gene end by 11 bases; junction bases not matched to a gene: 7. CDR1 is MDHEN and CDR2 is SYDVKM in the germline V gene. The CDR3 sequence is 12 residues long. Based on the CDR3 plus reference TRBV28 and TRBJ1-3, the full variable domain is DVKVTQSSRYLVKRTGEKVFLECVQDMDHENMFWYRQDPGLGLRLIYFSYDVKMKEKGDIPEGYSVSREKKERFSLILESASTNQTSMYLCASGPGQGAIYFGEGSWLTVV.

The V and J genes are TRBV4-2 and TRBJ1-6, with 9 bases matching TRBD1. Germline values: CDR1 LGHNA, CDR2 YNFKEQ. V lost 3 bases and J lost 9; bases outside the gene matches: 18. The CDR3 is 19 residues long. CDR3 DNA sequence: TGTGCCAGCAGCCATGCCGTGGTCCCGGGACAGGGACTAGGTTCACCCCTCCACTTT. It translates to CASSHAVVPGQGLGSPLHF.

The V gene is TRBV7-2, the J gene TRBJ2-3, with D possibly being TRBD1 (6 bases). The V and J ends lost 8 bases and 10 bases respectively, with 25 bases between them. Per the germline V gene, CDR1 is SGHTA and CDR2 is FQGNSA. The CDR3 sequence is 15 residues long. The CDR3, as DNA: TGTGCCAGCCTTAGCGAGGGGGTTCGCTCTGACGCGCAGTATTTT. It codes for CASLSEGVRSDAQYF. Filled out from reference TRBV7-2 and TRBJ2-3, the complete variable domain reads GAGVSQSPSNKVTEKGKDVELRCDPISGHTALYWYRQSLGQGLEFLIYFQGNSAPDKSGLPSDRFSAERTGGSVSTLTIQRTQQEDSAVYLCASLSEGVRSDAQYFGPGTRLTVL.

This clone was detected once. The gene calls are TRBV10-3 and TRBJ2-3; 10 bases are a match to TRBD2. CDR1 ENHRY and CDR2 SYGVKD come from the germline V gene. J was trimmed by 7 bases and V by 4 bases; bases with no gene match: 5. The CDR3 runs 14 residues. The DNA for the CDR3 is TGTGCCATCAGTGCAGCGGGGGGGTTGAATACGCAGTATTTT. Its translation is CAISAAGGLNTQYF.

The chain has TRBV2 and TRBJ1-5; 9 bases map to TRBD1. The germline V gene has CDR1 SNHLY and CDR2 FYNNEI. Trimming removed 6 bases from V and 6 bases from J; junction bases left unmatched: 9. The CDR3 consists of 15 residues. The CDR3 DNA follows: TGTGCCAGCAGGGGGACAGGGCAGGGTATTCAGCCCCAGCATTTT. Protein: CASRGTGQGIQPQHF.

The chain has TRBV11-2 and TRBJ1-6; 7 nucleotides align to TRBD1. Trimming cost V 1 base and J 9 bases; bases outside gene matches: 9. Germline-derived CDR1 and CDR2 are SGHAT and FQNNGV. The length of the CDR3 is 16 residues. This CDR3 is CASSLVQGVMGSPLHF. The DNA of the CDR3 is TGTGCCAGCAGCTTAGTTCAGGGGGTTATGGGTTCACCCCTCCACTTT.

This clone was seen a handful of times. The chain has TRBV30 and TRBJ1-2; D unresolved. Per germline, CDR1 GTSNPN and CDR2 SVGIG (reference sequence). V lost 2 bases to trimming and J lost 7 bases, with 5 bases between them. The CDR3 runs to 10 residues. CDR3 loop: CAWSWLGYTF. CDR3 coding DNA: TGTGCCTGGAGTTGGCTTGGCTACACCTTC.

J is TRBJ1-1 and V is TRBV3-1 (or the pseudogene TRBV3-2); D is unresolved. This CDR3 is 14 amino acids long. Trimming left V 1 base short and J 5 bases short, with 11 bases between. Germline V gene lookup returns CDR1 LGHDT and CDR2 YNNKEL (reference sequence). Here the CDR3 reads CASSQGPGRTEAFF. The CDR3 region has the DNA TGTGCCAGCAGCCAAGGGCCGGGTAGAACTGAAGCTTTCTTT.

V usage is TRBV7-2 and J usage is TRBJ2-5, with 14 nucleotides matching TRBD2. Germline CDR1 SGHTA, CDR2 FQGNSA. With V trimmed by 1 base and J by 9 bases, 10 bases remained unmatched. The CDR3 has 17 residues. CDR3 DNA: TGTGCCAGCAGCTTAGGGGGGACTAGCGGGGGTACTATGTCCCAGTACTTC. This codes for CASSLGGTSGGTMSQYF.

CDR3 region: CASSREPGDTIYF. For the CDR3, the DNA is TGTGCCAGCAGCCGGGAGCCTGGCGACACCATATATTTT. The chain is built from TRBV6-4 and TRBJ1-3; D unclear. This CDR3 comprises 13 residues. With 6 bases removed from V and 8 bases from J, the gap between germline ends came to 14 bases. Germline lookup yields CDR1 MRHNA and CDR2 SNTAGT.

The rearrangement links TRBV10-3 to TRBJ2-7; 9 nucleotides match TRBD1. The trim removed 5 bases at V and 0 bases at J, leaving 5 bases unmatched. The CDR3 runs 15 residues. Per germline, CDR1 ENHRY and CDR2 SYGVKD. CDR3: CAISSRTGDSYEQYF. The CDR3 region has the DNA TGTGCCATCAGTTCCCGGACAGGGGACTCCTACGAGCAGTACTTC.

V is TRBV15 and J is TRBJ1-2; 8 nucleotides line up with TRBD1. V was clipped by 0 bases and J by 2 bases; unmatched bases: 2. CDR3 length equals 15 residues. The V gene's germline CDR1 is LNHNV and CDR2 YYDKDF (reference sequence). The CDR3 here is CATSRERTGNYGYTF. In DNA, the CDR3 is TGTGCCACCAGCAGAGAAAGGACAGGGAACTATGGCTACACCTTC.

The gene calls are TRBV7-2 and TRBJ2-3; a possible D gene is TRBD2 (7 bases). The V end was cut by 3 bases, the J end by 3 bases, with 16 bases between. The CDR3 has 16 residues. CDR1 and CDR2 from the germline V gene are SGHTA and FQGNSA. For the CDR3, the DNA is TGTGCCAGCAGCTTCCCGAGGGGGGGCCAAACAGATACGCAGTATTTT. It translates to CASSFPRGGQTDTQYF.

The rearrangement uses TRBV6-6 and TRBJ1-1; D may be TRBD1 (5 bases). The CDR3 contains 12 residues. Trimming shortened V by 8 bases and J by 0 bases, and 7 bases separated the two germline ends. Germline lookup yields CDR1 MNHNY and CDR2 SVGAGI (reference sequence). The CDR3 DNA follows: TGTGCCAGCCTGACAGTGAACACTGAAGCTTTCTTT. It encodes CASLTVNTEAFF.

V gene TRBV4-3 combines with J gene TRBJ1-3; 7 bases are a match to TRBD1. The CDR3 has 19 residues. V trimming: 3 bases; J trimming: 4 bases; junction bases outside the gene matches: 18. Germline values: CDR1 LGHNA, CDR2 YSLEER. This chain's CDR3 is CASSQTGPVSGSRGNTIYF. The CDR3 nucleotides are TGCGCCAGCAGCCAGACAGGGCCCGTATCGGGGTCCCGCGGAAACACCATATATTTT.